This T cell receptor beta chain was obtained from a study of T cell repertoires in cytomegalovirus infection. Study details: It can be stated that public TCR beta signatures indicated CMV infection as well as a matching HLA type.

This clonotype was counted at least ten times. As yet, its antigen is unknown. The CDR3 has 11 amino acids. Germline V gene data show CDR1 as DFQATT and CDR2 as SNEGSKA (reference sequence). Each CDR3 protein gets one entry after TCRdb re-called the reads with MiXCR. The sample contains fewer than 350,000 distinct CDR3 sequences, over 7.5% of which appear only once. Study outcomes and limitations: There were HLA-C-restricted CMV-specific TCR beta clonotypes dominating the ex vivo response.

What was sequenced was PBMCs. This sequence originates from a human donor in good health (CMV status not recorded). Some clones in this sample may be carry-over from other donors' samples. V is TRBV20-1 and J is TRBJ1-1; weak D call: TRBD1 (5 bases). In DNA, the CDR3 is TGCAGGGGGGGTATCAGCACTGAAGCTTTCTTT. Translating it yields CRGGISTEAFF.